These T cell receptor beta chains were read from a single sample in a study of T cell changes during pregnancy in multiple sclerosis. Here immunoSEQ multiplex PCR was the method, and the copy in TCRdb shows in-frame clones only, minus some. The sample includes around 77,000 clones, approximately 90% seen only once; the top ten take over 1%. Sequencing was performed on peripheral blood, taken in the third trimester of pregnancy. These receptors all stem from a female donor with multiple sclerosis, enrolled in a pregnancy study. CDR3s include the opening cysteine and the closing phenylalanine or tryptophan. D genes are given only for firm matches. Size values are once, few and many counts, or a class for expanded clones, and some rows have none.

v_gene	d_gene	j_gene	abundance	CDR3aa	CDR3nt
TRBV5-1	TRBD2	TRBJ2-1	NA	CASSLPGLAVNNEQFF	TGCGCCAGCAGTCTACCCGGACTAGCGGTAAACAATGAGCAGTTCTTC
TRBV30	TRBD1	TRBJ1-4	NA	CAWTNYQGVPRGNEKLFF	TGTGCCTGGACGAACTATCAGGGGGTACCCAGGGGTAATGAAAAACTGTTTTTT
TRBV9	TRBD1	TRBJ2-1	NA	CASSVQPGQPSYNEQFF	TGTGCCAGCAGCGTGCAGCCGGGACAGCCATCCTACAATGAGCAGTTCTTC
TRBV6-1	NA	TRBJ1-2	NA	CASSEPGGRDYGYTF	TGTGCCAGCAGTGAACCCGGGGGGCGCGACTATGGCTACACCTTC
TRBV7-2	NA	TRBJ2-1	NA	CASPLMGRYNEQFF	TGTGCCAGCCCCTTAATGGGGAGATACAATGAGCAGTTCTTC
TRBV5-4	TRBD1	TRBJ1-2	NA	CASSPERTGKGYTF	TGTGCCAGCAGCCCCGAACGGACAGGGAAAGGCTACACCTTC
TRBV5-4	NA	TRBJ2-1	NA	CASSPTSSNEQFF	TGTGCCAGCAGCCCGACTTCCTCCAATGAGCAGTTCTTC
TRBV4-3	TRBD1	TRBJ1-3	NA	CASSRTGTASGNTIYF	TGCGCCAGCAGCCGCACCGGGACAGCCTCAGGAAACACCATATATTTT
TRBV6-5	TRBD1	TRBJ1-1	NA	CASSLHRGQGEAFF	TGTGCCAGCAGTCTGCACAGGGGGCAGGGCGAAGCTTTCTTT
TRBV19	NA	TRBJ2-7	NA	CASSIAGEQYF	TGTGCCAGTAGTATTGCAGGCGAGCAGTACTTC
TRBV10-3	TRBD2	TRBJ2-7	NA	CAIGGTSGPYEQYF	TGTGCCATCGGGGGGACTAGCGGCCCCTACGAGCAGTACTTC
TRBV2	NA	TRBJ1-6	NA	CASSERRSANSPLHF	TGTGCCAGCAGTGAACGTCGGAGTGCGAATTCACCCCTCCACTTT
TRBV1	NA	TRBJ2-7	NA	CTSSHALGAGDSYEQYF	TGCACCAGCAGCCATGCCCTAGGAGCGGGAGATAGCTACGAGCAGTACTTC
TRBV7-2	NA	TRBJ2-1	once	CASSFRSGGIYNEQFF	TGTGCCAGCAGCTTTAGAAGCGGCGGGATCTACAATGAGCAGTTCTTC
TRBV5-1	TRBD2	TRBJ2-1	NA	CASNPGLADNEQFF	TGCGCCAGCAACCCGGGACTAGCGGACAATGAGCAGTTCTTC
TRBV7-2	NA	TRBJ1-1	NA	CASSTGWLTEAFF	TGTGCCAGCAGCACAGGGTGGCTCACTGAAGCTTTCTTT
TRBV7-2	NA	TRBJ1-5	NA	CASSLVGAGYQPQHF	TGTGCCAGCAGCTTAGTGGGGGCCGGTTATCAGCCCCAGCATTTT
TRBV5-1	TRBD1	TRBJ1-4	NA	CASSLGTVAEKLFF	TGCGCCAGCAGCCTAGGGACAGTAGCTGAAAAACTGTTTTTT
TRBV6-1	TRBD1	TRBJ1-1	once	CASSEAGQGKTEAFF	TGTGCCAGCAGTGAAGCCGGACAGGGGAAGACTGAAGCTTTCTTT
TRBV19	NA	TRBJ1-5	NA	CASSHGGEGNQPQHF	TGTGCCAGTAGCCATGGGGGGGAGGGCAATCAGCCCCAGCATTTT
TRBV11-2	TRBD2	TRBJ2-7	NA	CASSSLSRTSGRVYEQYF	TGTGCCAGCAGCTCCCTCTCCCGGACTAGCGGGAGGGTCTACGAGCAGTACTTC
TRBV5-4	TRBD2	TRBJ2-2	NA	CASSQGLAGEAGELFF	TGTGCCAGCAGCCAAGGACTAGCGGGAGAGGCCGGGGAGCTGTTTTTT
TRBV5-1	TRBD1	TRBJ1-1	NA	CASSFSDRDSRTEAFF	TGCGCCAGCAGCTTCTCGGACAGGGACTCTCGCACTGAAGCTTTCTTT
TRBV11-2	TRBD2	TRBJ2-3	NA	CASSYTAVSGRATDTQYF	TGTGCCAGCAGCTATACGGCGGTTAGCGGGAGGGCTACAGATACGCAGTATTTT
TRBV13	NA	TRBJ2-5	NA	CASSGMRGKETQYF	TGTGCCAGCAGCGGGATGAGGGGGAAAGAGACCCAGTACTTC
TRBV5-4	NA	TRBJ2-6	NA	CASSWGDFDSGANVLTF	TGTGCCAGCAGCTGGGGGGACTTTGACTCTGGGGCCAACGTCCTGACTTTC
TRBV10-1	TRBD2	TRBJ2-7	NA	CASSLGLAASYEQYF	TGCGCCAGCAGCCTCGGACTAGCGGCCTCCTACGAGCAGTACTTC
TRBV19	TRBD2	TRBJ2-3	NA	CASSLQSGLAGADTQYF	TGTGCCAGTAGTCTTCAAAGTGGTCTAGCGGGAGCAGATACGCAGTATTTT
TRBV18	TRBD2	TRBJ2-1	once	CASSPGAGAYNEQFF	TGTGCCAGCTCACCGGGAGCGGGAGCTTACAATGAGCAGTTCTTC
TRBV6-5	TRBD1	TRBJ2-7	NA	CASSYAWTGALYEQYF	TGTGCCAGCAGTTACGCTTGGACAGGGGCGCTCTACGAGCAGTACTTC
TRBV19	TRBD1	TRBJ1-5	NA	CASSIRDSGIYQPQHF	TGTGCCAGTAGTATCCGGGACAGTGGGATTTATCAGCCCCAGCATTTT
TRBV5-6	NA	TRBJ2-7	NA	CASSLDPVGEQYF	TGTGCCAGCAGCTTGGACCCGGTCGGGGAGCAGTACTTC
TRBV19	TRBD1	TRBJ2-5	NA	CASSIGRGQGHQETQYF	TGTGCCAGTAGTATAGGCCGGGGACAGGGACATCAAGAGACCCAGTACTTC
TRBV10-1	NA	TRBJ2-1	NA	CASSESGQGGLWSSYNEQFF	TGCGCCAGCAGTGAGTCGGGGCAGGGAGGTTTGTGGAGCTCCTACAATGAGCAGTTCTTC
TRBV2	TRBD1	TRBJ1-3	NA	CASRRDRDSGNTIYF	TGTGCCAGCAGGAGAGACAGGGACTCTGGAAACACCATATATTTT
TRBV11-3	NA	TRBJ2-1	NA	CASSPDSYNEQFF	TGTGCCAGCAGTCCGGACAGCTACAATGAGCAGTTCTTC
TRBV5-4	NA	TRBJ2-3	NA	CASSLAGITDTQYF	TGTGCCAGCAGCTTGGCGGGAATCACAGATACGCAGTATTTT
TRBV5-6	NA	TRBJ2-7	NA	CASSIPGAPYEQYF	TGTGCCAGCAGCATACCAGGGGCCCCCTACGAGCAGTACTTC
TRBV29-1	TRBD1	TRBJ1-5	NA	CSAGTGGSNQPQHF	TGCAGCGCCGGGACAGGGGGTAGCAATCAGCCCCAGCATTTT
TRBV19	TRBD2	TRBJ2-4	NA	CASSTSGIGDKNIQYF	TGTGCCAGTAGTACTAGCGGGATAGGGGACAAAAACATTCAGTACTTC
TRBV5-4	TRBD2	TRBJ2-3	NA	CASSLPVVAGADTQYF	TGTGCCAGCAGCTTACCGGTTGTAGCGGGAGCAGATACGCAGTATTTT
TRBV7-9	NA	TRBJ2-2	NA	CASSLAALTGELFF	TGTGCCAGCAGCTTAGCGGCTTTGACCGGGGAGCTGTTTTTT
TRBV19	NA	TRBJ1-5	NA	CASSIRLGSDNQPQHF	TGTGCCAGTAGTATAAGGTTGGGCAGTGACAATCAGCCCCAGCATTTT
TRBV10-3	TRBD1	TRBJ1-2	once	CAISEPDRVYYGYTF	TGTGCCATCAGTGAGCCGGACAGGGTTTACTATGGCTACACCTTC
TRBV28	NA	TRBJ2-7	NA	CASSLFVDSSYEQYF	TGTGCCAGCAGTTTATTCGTAGACAGCTCCTACGAGCAGTACTTC
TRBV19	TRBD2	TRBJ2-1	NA	CASRSSGGLAGPKSYNEQFF	TGTGCCAGTAGAAGTTCGGGTGGGCTAGCGGGACCTAAATCCTACAATGAGCAGTTCTTC
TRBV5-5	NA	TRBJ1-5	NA	CASSPFTVEPQHF	TGTGCCAGCAGCCCCTTTACAGTGGAGCCCCAGCATTTT
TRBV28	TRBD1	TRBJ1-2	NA	CASSRDRISGYTF	TGTGCCAGCAGCAGGGACAGGATTTCTGGCTACACCTTC
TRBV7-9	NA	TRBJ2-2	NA	CASSLGLTVTGELFF	TGTGCCAGCAGCTTGGGATTGACAGTAACCGGGGAGCTGTTTTTT
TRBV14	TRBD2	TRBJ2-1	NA	CASSDPLAGGDYNEQFF	TGTGCCAGCAGCGATCCCCTAGCGGGAGGAGACTACAATGAGCAGTTCTTC